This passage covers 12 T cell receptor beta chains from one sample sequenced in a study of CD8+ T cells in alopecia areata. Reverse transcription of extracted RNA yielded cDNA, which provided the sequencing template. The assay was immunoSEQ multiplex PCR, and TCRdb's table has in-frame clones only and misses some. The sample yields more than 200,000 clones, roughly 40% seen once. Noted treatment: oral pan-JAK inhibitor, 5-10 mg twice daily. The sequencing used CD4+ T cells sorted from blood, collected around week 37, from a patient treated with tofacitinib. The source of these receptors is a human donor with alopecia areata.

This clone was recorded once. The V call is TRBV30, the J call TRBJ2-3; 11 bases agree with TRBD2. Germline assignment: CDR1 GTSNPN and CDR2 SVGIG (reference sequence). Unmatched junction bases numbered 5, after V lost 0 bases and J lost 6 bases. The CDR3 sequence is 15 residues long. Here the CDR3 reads CAWSVSSGRVDTQYF. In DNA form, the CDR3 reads TGTGCCTGGAGTGTCAGTAGCGGGAGGGTGGATACGCAGTATTTT. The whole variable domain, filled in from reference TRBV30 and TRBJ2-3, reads SQTIHQWPATLVQPVGSPLSLECTVEGTSNPNLYWYRQAAGRGLQLLFYSVGIGQISSEVPQNLSASRPQDRQFILSSKKLLLSDSGFYLCAWSVSSGRVDTQYFGPGTRLTVL.

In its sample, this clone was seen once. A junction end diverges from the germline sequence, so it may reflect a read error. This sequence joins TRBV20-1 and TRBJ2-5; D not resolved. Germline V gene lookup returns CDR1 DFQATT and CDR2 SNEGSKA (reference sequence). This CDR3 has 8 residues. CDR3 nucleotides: TGCAGTGCTAGAGAGCGGCACTTC. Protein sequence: CSARERHF.

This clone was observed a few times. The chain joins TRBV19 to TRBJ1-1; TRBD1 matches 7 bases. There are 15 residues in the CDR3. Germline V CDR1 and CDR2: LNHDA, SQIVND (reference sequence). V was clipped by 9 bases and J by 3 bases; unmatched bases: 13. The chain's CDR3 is CASKGIRGQYTEAFF. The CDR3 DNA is TGTGCCAGCAAAGGAATCCGGGGACAGTACACTGAAGCTTTCTTT.

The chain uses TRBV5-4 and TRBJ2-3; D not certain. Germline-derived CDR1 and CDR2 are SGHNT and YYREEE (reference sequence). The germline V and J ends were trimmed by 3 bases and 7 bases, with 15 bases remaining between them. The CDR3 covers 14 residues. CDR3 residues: CASSSRPLSHTQYF. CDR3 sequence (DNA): TGTGCCAGCAGCTCAAGACCCCTATCCCATACGCAGTATTTT.

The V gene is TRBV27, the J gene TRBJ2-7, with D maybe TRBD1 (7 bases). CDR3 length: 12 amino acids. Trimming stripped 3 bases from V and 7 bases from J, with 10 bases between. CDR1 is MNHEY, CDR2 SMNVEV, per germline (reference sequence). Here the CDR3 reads CASSLPGGEQYF. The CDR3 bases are TGTGCCAGCAGTTTGCCAGGGGGGGAGCAGTACTTC.

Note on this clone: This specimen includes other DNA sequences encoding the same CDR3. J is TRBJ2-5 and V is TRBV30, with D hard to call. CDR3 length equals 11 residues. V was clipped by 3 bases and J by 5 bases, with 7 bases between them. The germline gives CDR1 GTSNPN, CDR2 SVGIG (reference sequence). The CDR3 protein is CAWRARETQYF. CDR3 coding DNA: TGTGCCTGGAGAGCTAGGGAGACCCAGTACTTC.

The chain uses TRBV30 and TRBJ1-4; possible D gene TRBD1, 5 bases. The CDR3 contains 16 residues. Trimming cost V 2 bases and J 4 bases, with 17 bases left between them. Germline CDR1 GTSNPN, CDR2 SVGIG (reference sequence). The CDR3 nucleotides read TGTGCCTGGAGTCTCCGAGGGGCCATCCGTAATGAAAAACTGTTTTTT. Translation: CAWSLRGAIRNEKLFF.

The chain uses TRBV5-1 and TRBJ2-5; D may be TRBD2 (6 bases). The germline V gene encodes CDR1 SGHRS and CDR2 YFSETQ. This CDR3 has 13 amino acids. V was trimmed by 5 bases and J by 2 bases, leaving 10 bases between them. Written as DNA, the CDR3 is TGCGCCAGCAGTCGGACTACTCAAGAGACCCAGTACTTC. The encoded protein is CASSRTTQETQYF.

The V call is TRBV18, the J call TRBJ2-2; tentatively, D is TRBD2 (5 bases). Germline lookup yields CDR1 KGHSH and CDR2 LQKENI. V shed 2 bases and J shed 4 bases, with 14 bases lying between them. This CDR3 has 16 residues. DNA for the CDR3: TGTGCCAGCTCACCAGAGTTAGCGTCGGTCACCGGGGAGCTGTTTTTT. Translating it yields CASSPELASVTGELFF.

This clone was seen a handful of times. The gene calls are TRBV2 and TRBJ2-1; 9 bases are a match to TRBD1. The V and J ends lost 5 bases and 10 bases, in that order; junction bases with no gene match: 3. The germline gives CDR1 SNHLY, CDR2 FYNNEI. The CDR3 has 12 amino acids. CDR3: CASSPGQGEQFF. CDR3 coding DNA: TGTGCCAGCAGTCCGGGACAGGGAGAGCAGTTCTTC. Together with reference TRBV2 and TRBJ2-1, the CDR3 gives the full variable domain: EPEVTQTPSHQVTQMGQEVILRCVPISNHLYFYWYRQILGQKVEFLVSFYNNEISEKSEIFDDQFSVERPDGSNFTLKIRSTKLEDSAMYFCASSPGQGEQFFGPGTRLTVL.

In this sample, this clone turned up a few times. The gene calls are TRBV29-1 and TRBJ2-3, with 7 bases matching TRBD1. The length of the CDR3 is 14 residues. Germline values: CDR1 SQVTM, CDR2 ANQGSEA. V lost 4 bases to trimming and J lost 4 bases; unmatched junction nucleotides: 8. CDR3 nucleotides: TGCAGCGTTGTACCCGACAGGGTAGCAGATACGCAGTATTTT. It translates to CSVVPDRVADTQYF.

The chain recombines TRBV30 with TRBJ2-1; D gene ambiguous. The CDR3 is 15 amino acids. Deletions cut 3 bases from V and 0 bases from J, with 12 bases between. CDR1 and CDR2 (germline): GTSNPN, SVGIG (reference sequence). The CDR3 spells CAWSQTIHSYNEQFF. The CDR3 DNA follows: TGTGCCTGGAGCCAAACTATCCACTCCTACAATGAGCAGTTCTTC.